Below are 8 T cell receptor beta chains sequenced from a single sample in a study of blood T cell repertoires in COVID-19. Repertoires were generated with immunoSEQ multiplex PCR, while TCRdb's copy carries only in-frame clones and drops some. The sample holds over 40,000 clones, less than 95% seen once. Sequences were obtained from peripheral blood. The receptors were sampled from a man in his 70s with active COVID-19.

The rearrangement joins TRBV3-1 (or the pseudogene TRBV3-2) to TRBJ2-1; D might be TRBD2 (5 bases). Trimming took off 0 bases at V and 15 bases at J, with 15 bases between the two ends. Germline assignment: CDR1 LGHDT and CDR2 YNNKEL (reference sequence). This CDR3 has 13 amino acids. The CDR3 spells CASSQDPGSSPFF. The CDR3 bases are TGTGCCAGCAGCCAAGATCCGGGGAGTTCACCGTTCTTC.

J is TRBJ2-3 and V is TRBV11-2; the match to TRBD2 covers 10 bases. The germline V gene encodes CDR1 SGHAT and CDR2 FQNNGV. J was trimmed by 7 bases and V by 0 bases; bases with no gene match: 10. The CDR3 runs to 17 residues. CDR3 amino acids: CASSLDRSGGASYTQYF. DNA for the CDR3: TGTGCCAGCAGCTTAGATAGGAGCGGGGGGGCCTCGTATACGCAGTATTTT.

J is TRBJ2-7 and V is TRBV19, with D maybe TRBD2 (6 bases). Trimming pared 3 bases from V and 1 base from J, leaving 16 bases between. Germline assignment: CDR1 LNHDA and CDR2 SQIVND (reference sequence). The CDR3 loop spans 16 amino acids. DNA of the CDR3: TGTGCCAGTAGTATTTCGGGGGAACCTTTATCCTACGAGCAGTACTTC. Translation: CASSISGEPLSYEQYF.

The chain joins TRBV27 to TRBJ2-5, with D maybe TRBD2 (6 bases). From germline, CDR1 is MNHEY and CDR2 SMNVEV (reference sequence). The CDR3 totals 14 residues. Trimming stripped 0 bases from V and 4 bases from J, with 9 bases between. The CDR3 is CASSLSLARETQYF. CDR3 DNA sequence: TGTGCCAGCAGTTTATCCCTAGCGCGAGAGACCCAGTACTTC.

This sequence joins TRBV29-1 and TRBJ1-4; D unresolved. The CDR3 is 12 amino acids. Germline V gives CDR1 SQVTM, CDR2 ANQGSEA. V was trimmed by 6 bases and J by 4 bases, leaving 9 bases between them. This CDR3 reads CSVLSDNEKLFF. CDR3 coding DNA: TGCAGCGTCCTCAGCGATAATGAAAAACTGTTTTTT.

The chain recombines TRBV9 with TRBJ1-6; TRBD1 matches 7 bases. Germline lookup yields CDR1 SGDLS and CDR2 YYNGEE. The CDR3 has 18 amino acids. V shed 4 bases and J 0 bases; nucleotides not matched to a gene: 10. CDR3: CASSPRQGLSSYNSPLHF. The CDR3 region has the DNA TGTGCCAGCAGCCCCCGACAGGGCCTGAGCTCCTATAATTCACCCCTCCACTTT.

This sequence joins TRBV6-5 and TRBJ2-7, with D hard to call. Germline CDR1 reads MNHEY; CDR2 reads SVGAGI. The CDR3 spans 12 residues. The V and J ends lost 8 bases and 5 bases respectively, with 13 bases between them. CDR3 DNA sequence: TGTGCCAGCTCCATCTCGGTGGACGAGCAGTACTTC. This encodes CASSISVDEQYF.

This clone was recorded once. In DNA form, the CDR3 reads TGTGCCAGTAGTATCCGGGAGGGGGCCGGGGAGCTGTTTTTT. This encodes CASSIREGAGELFF. The gene calls are TRBV19 and TRBJ2-2, with 8 nucleotides matching TRBD2. J lost 6 bases, V lost 3 bases, and 3 bases had no gene match. Germline V lookup: CDR1 LNHDA, CDR2 SQIVND (reference sequence). The CDR3 contains 14 residues. Combining the CDR3 with reference TRBV19 and TRBJ2-2 gives the whole variable domain DGGITQSPKYLFRKEGQNVTLSCEQNLNHDAMYWYRQDPGQGLRLIYYSQIVNDFQKGDIAEGYSVSREKKESFPLTVTSAQKNPTAFYLCASSIREGAGELFFGEGSRLTVL.